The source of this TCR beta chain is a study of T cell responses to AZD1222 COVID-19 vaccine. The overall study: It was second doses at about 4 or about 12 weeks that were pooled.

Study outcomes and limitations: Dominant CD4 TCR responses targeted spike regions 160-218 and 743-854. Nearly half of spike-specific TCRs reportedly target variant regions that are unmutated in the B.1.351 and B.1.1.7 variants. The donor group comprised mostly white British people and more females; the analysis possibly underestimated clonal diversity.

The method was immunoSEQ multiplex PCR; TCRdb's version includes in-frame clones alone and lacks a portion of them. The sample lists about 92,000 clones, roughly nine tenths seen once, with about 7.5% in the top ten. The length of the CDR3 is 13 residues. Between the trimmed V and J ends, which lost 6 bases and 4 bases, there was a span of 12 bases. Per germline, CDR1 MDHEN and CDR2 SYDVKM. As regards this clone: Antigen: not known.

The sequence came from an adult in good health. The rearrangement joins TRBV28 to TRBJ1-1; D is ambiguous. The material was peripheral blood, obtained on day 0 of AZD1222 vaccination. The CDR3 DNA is TGTGCCAGCAGCCCCCCCGGAGGCACTGAAGCTTTCTTT. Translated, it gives CASSPPGGTEAFF.